The rows below give T cell receptor beta chains drawn from one sample of a study of beta chain features in type 1 diabetes. Method: immunoSEQ multiplex PCR; TCRdb's copy keeps in-frame clones and lacks some. The sample consists of 300,000 to 350,000 clones, 20% of them appearing once. Specimen: naive CD4+ T cells from blood. These receptors were taken from a woman under 30 in good health. Both conserved end residues are part of each CDR3. The order of the fields is clone size, J gene, V gene, D gene, CDR3 protein, CDR3 DNA. The D gene is left open where the match is weak. Only part of the rows carry a size: once, few, many, or a class if the clone is expanded.

>few|TRBJ2-1|TRBV18|NA
CASSPYNGGDEQFF
TGTGCCAGCTCACCATACAACGGCGGGGATGAGCAGTTCTTC
>few|TRBJ1-1|TRBV9|TRBD1
CASSVVDRGTEAFF
TGTGCCAGCAGCGTAGTGGACAGGGGCACTGAAGCTTTCTTT
>NA|TRBJ2-5|TRBV5-1|NA
CASSLGSGSLWETQYF
TGCGCCAGCAGCTTGGGAAGCGGGTCCCTTTGGGAGACCCAGTACTTC
>NA|TRBJ1-2|TRBV27|TRBD1
CASSVDRANYGYTF
TGTGCCAGCAGTGTCGACAGGGCTAACTATGGCTACACCTTC
>NA|TRBJ1-5|TRBV7-9|NA
CASSLSWNQPQHF
TGTGCCAGCAGCTTAAGCTGGAATCAGCCCCAGCATTTT
>few|TRBJ1-6|TRBV7-2|TRBD1
CASSITPRGLQSPLHF
TGTGCCAGCAGCATTACCCCCAGGGGGCTACAGTCACCCCTCCACTTT
>NA|TRBJ2-3|TRBV7-9|NA
CASSALRPPVRSTDTQYF
TGTGCCAGCAGCGCCCTTCGTCCCCCCGTTCGGAGCACAGATACGCAGTATTTT
>NA|TRBJ1-1|TRBV9|NA
CATSRNMNTEAFF
TGTGCCACCTCCAGGAACATGAACACTGAAGCTTTCTTT
>NA|TRBJ2-1|TRBV5-1|TRBD1
CASSDGTDNEQFF
TGCGCCAGCAGCGACGGGACAGACAATGAGCAGTTCTTC
>few|TRBJ2-1|TRBV7-3|TRBD1
CASSPRTGSYNEQFF
TGTGCCAGCAGCCCCCGGACAGGGAGTTACAATGAGCAGTTCTTC
>few|TRBJ2-6|TRBV5-4|TRBD2
CASSSGGTSGANVLTF
TGTGCCAGCAGCTCGGGGGGGACGTCTGGGGCCAACGTCCTGACTTTC
>NA|TRBJ1-4|TRBV7-8|NA
CASSPRTDATNEKLFF
TGTGCCAGCAGCCCGCGGACAGATGCAACTAATGAAAAACTGTTTTTT
>NA|TRBJ2-3|TRBV29-1|NA
CSVPLTDTQYF
TGCAGCGTTCCACTCACAGATACGCAGTATTTT
>NA|TRBJ2-7|TRBV30|TRBD2
CAWSRRSGRFVYEQYF
TGTGCCTGGAGTCGTCGTAGCGGGAGATTCGTCTACGAGCAGTACTTC
>NA|TRBJ2-7|TRBV5-1|TRBD2
CASSRLWTSGLSSYEQYF
TGCGCCAGCAGCCGGTTGTGGACTAGCGGGTTGAGCTCCTACGAGCAGTACTTC
>NA|TRBJ1-2|TRBV30|NA
CAWSGPGGGGENGYTF
TGTGCCTGGAGTGGCCCGGGGGGGGGAGGTGAAAATGGCTACACCTTC
>NA|TRBJ1-6|TRBV4-2|TRBD1
CASSQDPRQGANSPLHF
TGTGCCAGCAGCCAAGATCCCCGGCAGGGGGCAAACTCACCCCTCCACTTT
>NA|TRBJ1-1|TRBV2|NA
CASSGRSTMNTEAFF
TGTGCCAGCAGTGGCCGGTCAACCATGAACACTGAAGCTTTCTTT
>NA|TRBJ2-5|TRBV5-1|TRBD2
CASSSSAGGPGETQYF
TGCGCCAGCAGCTCTTCAGCGGGGGGGCCGGGAGAGACCCAGTACTTC
>NA|TRBJ2-3|TRBV12-1|NA
CASSLASTDTQYF
TGTGCCAGCAGCTTGGCCAGCACAGATACGCAGTATTTT
>NA|TRBJ1-4|TRBV9|TRBD1
CASTRRQGADEKLFF
TGTGCCAGCACCCGACGACAGGGGGCCGATGAAAAACTGTTTTTT
>NA|TRBJ2-5|TRBV2|NA
CASSEALRGETQYF
TGTGCCAGCAGTGAAGCGCTTCGCGGAGAGACCCAGTACTTC
>NA|TRBJ2-1|TRBV5-1|NA
CASSLGQGGFNEQFF
TGCGCCAGCAGCCTGGGGCAGGGGGGCTTCAATGAGCAGTTCTTC
>few|TRBJ2-3|TRBV11-3|NA
CASSLEYTDTQYF
TGTGCCAGCAGCTTAGAGTACACAGATACGCAGTATTTT
>NA|TRBJ1-2|TRBV9|NA
CASTYGDGDNYGYTF
TGTGCCAGCACCTACGGCGACGGGGATAACTATGGCTACACCTTC
>few|TRBJ2-3|TRBV27|TRBD2
CASSLRTTGGVDTQYF
TGTGCCAGCAGTTTACGTACGACGGGAGGAGTAGATACGCAGTATTTT
>few|TRBJ2-3|TRBV6-1|TRBD1
CASSERQGLGDTQYF
TGTGCCAGCAGTGAAAGACAGGGGTTGGGAGATACGCAGTATTTT
>NA|TRBJ1-5|TRBV30|NA
CAWSSTSNQPQHF
TGTGCCTGGAGTTCTACTAGCAATCAGCCCCAGCATTTT
>NA|TRBJ2-1|TRBV2|NA
CASSTGVWANEQFF
TGTGCCAGCAGTACCGGGGTTTGGGCCAATGAGCAGTTCTTC
>few|TRBJ2-3|TRBV7-2|NA
CASSSSGDTQYF
TGTGCCAGCAGTTCCTCGGGGGATACGCAGTATTTT
>NA|TRBJ2-7|TRBV19|TRBD1
CASSPRQGADEQYF
TGTGCCAGTAGTCCGCGACAGGGGGCGGACGAGCAGTACTTC
>NA|TRBJ2-1|TRBV14|TRBD2
CASSQVSGSRGEQFF
TGTGCCAGCAGCCAAGTAAGCGGGAGTAGAGGTGAGCAGTTCTTC
>NA|TRBJ1-1|TRBV11-2|TRBD1
CASSHRGGNTEAFF
TGTGCCAGCAGCCACAGGGGCGGAAACACTGAAGCTTTCTTT
>NA|TRBJ2-1|TRBV7-2|TRBD2
CASSSTSGRYEQFF
TGTGCCAGCAGCTCCACTAGCGGGAGGTATGAGCAGTTCTTC
>NA|TRBJ2-3|TRBV5-1|NA
CASSRLELDTQYF
TGCGCCAGCAGCCGGTTAGAGTTGGATACGCAGTATTTT
>NA|TRBJ2-7|TRBV9|TRBD2
CASSVLAGGQYEQYF
TGTGCCAGCAGCGTGCTAGCGGGAGGGCAATACGAGCAGTACTTC
>NA|TRBJ1-5|TRBV4-2|TRBD1
CASSQDTPGQGGSSQPQHF
TGTGCCAGCAGCCAAGATACCCCCGGACAGGGAGGGAGTAGTCAGCCCCAGCATTTT
>NA|TRBJ2-2|TRBV13|NA
CASSFGAGELFF
TGTGCCAGCAGCTTCGGGGCCGGGGAGCTGTTTTTT
>NA|TRBJ2-2|TRBV30|NA
CAWSTLRQVGGGGRTGELFF
TGTGCCTGGAGCACTCTTCGACAGGTCGGCGGGGGAGGACGAACCGGGGAGCTGTTTTTT
>few|TRBJ2-5|TRBV6-5|TRBD2
CASSYSRTSGRETQYF
TGTGCCAGCAGTTACTCTCGGACTAGCGGGAGAGAGACCCAGTACTTC
>NA|TRBJ2-5|TRBV18|NA
CASSRGHSGQETQYF
TGTGCCAGCTCTCGTGGACACTCAGGGCAAGAGACCCAGTACTTC
>few|TRBJ2-1|TRBV18|TRBD2
CASSPGTNNEQFF
TGTGCCAGCTCTCCCGGGACTAACAATGAGCAGTTCTTC
>once|TRBJ2-2|TRBV30|TRBD1
CARAPGTGGSGGELFF
TGTGCCCGGGCACCGGGGACAGGGGGTTCCGGCGGGGAGCTGTTTTTT
>once|TRBJ2-5|TRBV7-6|TRBD2
CASSPTGTTETQYF
TGTGCCAGCAGCCCCACTGGGACTACAGAGACCCAGTACTTC
>NA|TRBJ2-3|TRBV5-4|TRBD2
CASSSGLAGPSTDTQYF
TGTGCCAGCAGCTCGGGACTAGCGGGTCCTAGCACAGATACGCAGTATTTT
>NA|TRBJ1-2|TRBV5-1|NA
CASSTPGYGYTF
TGCGCCAGCAGCACGCCAGGGTATGGCTACACCTTC
>few|TRBJ2-5|TRBV7-8|TRBD2
CASGWLAGGRGTQYF
TGTGCCAGCGGCTGGCTAGCGGGGGGCCGGGGGACCCAGTACTTC